Here is one T cell receptor beta chain with its context. This entry belongs to a study of blood T cell repertoires in COVID-19. Per the original data handling: Amplification of reference gene primers provided the estimated nucleated cell counts. Clones were read by immunoSEQ multiplex PCR, and TCRdb kept only the in-frame ones, dropping some. V, J and clone size derive from that table, while D and trimming were established from the DNA sequence. The sample consists of about 150,000 clones, around 89% of them appearing once. What was sequenced was peripheral blood. This TCR was recovered from a man between 60 and 75 years old with active or convalescent COVID-19.

The chain's CDR3 is CASSFQNTGELFF. The CDR3 bases are TGTGCCAGCAGTTTTCAGAACACCGGGGAGCTGTTTTTT. This chain uses TRBV6-5 with TRBJ2-2; no clear D gene. Germline V gives CDR1 MNHEY, CDR2 SVGAGI. This CDR3 is built from 13 residues. The V gene lost 4 bases and the J gene lost 1 base, with 4 bases spanning the gap.